These 30 T cell receptor beta chains were sequenced from one sample in a study of blood T cell repertoires in COVID-19 (dated by TCRdb to 2020 to 2022). The library was obtained by the immunoSEQ multiplex PCR assay. Here the immuneACCESS table is served through TCRdb, limited to in-frame sequences with V and J called. Missing clones are a known gap in these copies; in checked studies unresolved V genes cover under half, and the rest lacks a known reason. The sample has under 85,000 clones on record, around 90% of them singletons. Together, the top ten hold about 7% of the sample. Sequenced sample: peripheral blood. Receptor source: a man aged 65 to 79 with acute or convalescent COVID-19.

The V call is TRBV12-5, the J call TRBJ2-1, with TRBD2 matching 7 bases. Germline V gives CDR1 LGHNT, CDR2 FRNRAP. The V and J ends lost 3 bases and 5 bases, in that order; junction bases with no gene match: 4. There are 14 residues in the CDR3. The CDR3 reads CASGLGREHNEQFF. For the CDR3, the DNA is TGTGCTAGTGGTTTAGGGCGGGAGCACAATGAGCAGTTCTTC.

This chain connects TRBV19 to TRBJ2-4; 7 nucleotides align to TRBD1. This CDR3 has 18 residues. V lost 4 bases and J lost 0; bases outside the gene matches: 12. CDR1 is LNHDA, CDR2 SQIVND, per germline (reference sequence). The CDR3, as DNA: TGTGCCAGTAGTACCTCACAGGGACAGTTACTAGCCAAAAACATTCAGTACTTC. Encoded protein: CASSTSQGQLLAKNIQYF.

The chain combines TRBV27 with TRBJ2-7; TRBD1 matches at 9 bases. This CDR3 region has 15 residues. J gave up 0 bases and V 5 bases, and 5 bases lay outside the gene matches. Germline CDR1 is MNHEY and CDR2 is SMNVEV (reference sequence). CDR3 nucleotide sequence: TGTGCCAGCAGTGGGACAGGGTCTTACTCCTACGAGCAGTACTTC. Translated: CASSGTGSYSYEQYF.

The chain has TRBV4-3 and TRBJ1-5, with a tentative D call TRBD1 (5 bases). Trimming removed 0 bases from V and 0 bases from J, with 9 bases in between. The germline CDR1 and CDR2 sequences are LGHNA and YSLEER. CDR3 size: 16 residues. The CDR3 sequence is CASSQDVGASNQPQHF. The CDR3 DNA follows: TGCGCCAGCAGCCAAGATGTAGGGGCTAGCAATCAGCCCCAGCATTTT.

CDR3: CASHRQGTGELFF. DNA of the CDR3: TGTGCCAGCCACAGACAGGGGACCGGGGAGCTGTTTTTT. The J gene is TRBJ2-2, the V gene TRBV3-1 (or the pseudogene TRBV3-2); TRBD1 agrees at 8 bases. This CDR3 has 13 residues. CDR1 is LGHDT and CDR2 is YNNKEL in the germline V gene (reference sequence). V lost 8 bases, J lost 5 bases, and 4 bases stayed unmatched.

The V call is TRBV18, the J call TRBJ2-5; a weak D match, TRBD1 (5 bases). There are 16 residues in the CDR3. V shed 1 base and J shed 2 bases, with 14 bases lying between them. CDR1 and CDR2 from the germline V gene are KGHSH and LQKENI. DNA of the CDR3: TGTGCCAGCTCACCACTTTGGGGCGAGAATCAAGAGACCCAGTACTTC. It codes for CASSPLWGENQETQYF.

The chain combines TRBV7-9 with TRBJ1-3; D uncertain. Looked up from germline, CDR1 is SEHNR and CDR2 is FQNEAQ (reference sequence). This CDR3 comprises 13 residues. Trimming left V 5 bases short and J 4 bases short, with 9 bases between. The CDR3 is CASSPAGGNTIYF. As DNA, the CDR3 is TGTGCCAGCAGCCCCGCGGGGGGAAACACCATATATTTT.

J is TRBJ1-4 and V is TRBV5-1, with 8 bases that match TRBD1. V was clipped by 0 bases and J by 4 bases; unmatched bases: 5. CDR1 SGHRS and CDR2 YFSETQ come from the germline V gene. The CDR3 runs 16 residues. The CDR3 loop is CASSLGQGLVNEKLFF. CDR3 sequence (DNA): TGCGCCAGCAGCTTGGGACAGGGGCTTGTTAATGAAAAACTGTTTTTT.

J is TRBJ1-2 and V is TRBV6-5; 7 bases are shared with TRBD1. The germline CDR1 and CDR2 sequences are MNHEY and SVGAGI. V trimming: 6 bases; J trimming: 4 bases; junction bases outside the gene matches: 8. The length of the CDR3 is 14 residues. CDR3 sequence reads: CASSSTGTRYGYTF. CDR3 nucleotide sequence: TGTGCCAGCAGCTCGACAGGGACCCGCTATGGCTACACCTTC.

The chain employs TRBV7-2 and TRBJ1-6; D is ambiguous. Trimming took 1 base from V and 4 from J, leaving 14 bases between them. The CDR3 runs to 17 residues. The germline gives CDR1 SGHTA, CDR2 FQGNSA. This CDR3 reads CASSLDGDSAYNSPLHF. In DNA, the CDR3 is TGTGCCAGCAGCTTAGACGGAGATTCAGCTTATAATTCACCCCTCCACTTT.

The chain combines TRBV6-2 or TRBV6-3 with TRBJ2-3; 7 bases align to TRBD1. After removal of 2 bases from V and 3 bases from J, the junction contained 2 bases not matched to a gene. CDR1 is MNHEY and CDR2 is SVGEGT in the germline V gene. This CDR3 is 14 amino acids long. CDR3 loop: CASSYDRATDTQYF. CDR3 in DNA: TGTGCCAGCAGTTACGACAGGGCTACAGATACGCAGTATTTT.

This rearrangement joins TRBV5-1 to TRBJ2-7; possible D gene TRBD2, 5 bases. CDR1 is SGHRS, CDR2 YFSETQ, per germline. The V end was cut by 0 bases, the J end by 3 bases, with 7 bases between. The CDR3 runs to 13 residues. The CDR3 loop reads CASSLDRGYEQYF. CDR3 sequence (DNA): TGCGCCAGCAGCTTGGACCGGGGCTACGAGCAGTACTTC.

The chain recombines TRBV28 with TRBJ1-2; the match to TRBD1 covers 7 bases. Germline V CDR1 and CDR2: MDHEN, SYDVKM. The CDR3 length is 15 residues. Trimming at V came to 6 bases and at J to 3 bases, leaving 10 bases not matched to a gene. Written as DNA, the CDR3 is TGTGCCAGCAGCCACGGACAGGACCTTTACTATGGCTACACCTTC. Translation gives CASSHGQDLYYGYTF.

The chain combines TRBV2 with TRBJ2-1; D gene uncertain. V was shortened by 3 bases and J by 6 bases, with 12 bases between the two germline ends. Germline V gene sequence: CDR1 SNHLY, CDR2 FYNNEI. This CDR3 has 14 amino acids. The DNA of the CDR3 is TGTGCCAGCAGTGATGGGCTAAAAGGCAATGAGCAGTTCTTC. Translation: CASSDGLKGNEQFF. The full variable domain, rest sourced from reference TRBV2 and TRBJ2-1, is EPEVTQTPSHQVTQMGQEVILRCVPISNHLYFYWYRQILGQKVEFLVSFYNNEISEKSEIFDDQFSVERPDGSNFTLKIRSTKLEDSAMYFCASSDGLKGNEQFFGPGTRLTVL.

This clone has just a few counts. The chain couples TRBV12-2 to TRBJ1-5. TRBV12-2 is a pseudogene locus. CDR3 length equals 14 residues. CDR3 amino acids: CASRLVYSNQPQHF. DNA for the CDR3: TGTGCAAGTCGCTTAGTTTATAGCAATCAGCCCCAGCATTTT.

The chain uses TRBV19 and TRBJ1-6; D is perhaps TRBD1 (5 bases). Trimming left V 5 bases short and J 7 bases short, with 12 bases between. CDR3 size: 14 residues. Germline values: CDR1 LNHDA, CDR2 SQIVND (reference sequence). In DNA form, the CDR3 reads TGTGCCAGTAGTCCCGGGGGAGGCAATTCACCCCTCCACTTT. Residues: CASSPGGGNSPLHF.

This clone was observed once. The chain uses TRBV7-3 and TRBJ2-3, with 7 bases lining up with TRBD1. Germline CDR1 reads SGHTA; CDR2 reads FQGTGA. Losses at the gene ends were 1 base for V and 5 bases for J; bases not matched to a gene: 3. This CDR3 contains 14 residues. The CDR3, as DNA: TGTGCCAGCAGCTTAAGTTACAGGGGAGATACGCAGTATTTT. It is translated as CASSLSYRGDTQYF.

The chain recombines TRBV28 with TRBJ2-5, with D maybe TRBD2 (6 bases). V dropped 2 bases and J dropped 1 base, with 11 bases sitting between them. CDR1 and CDR2 from the germline V gene are MDHEN and SYDVKM. This CDR3 contains 15 residues. CDR3 sequence: CASSLAGKFQETQYF. CDR3 nucleotides: TGTGCCAGCAGTTTAGCGGGGAAATTCCAAGAGACCCAGTACTTC.

This chain joins TRBV24-1 and TRBJ1-4, with 12 bases matching TRBD1. CDR1 is KGHDR and CDR2 is SFDVKD in the germline V gene. With V trimmed by 5 bases and J by 7 bases, 4 bases remained unmatched. The length of the CDR3 is 15 residues. The CDR3: CATSAGDRGPEKLFF. CDR3 DNA: TGTGCCACCAGTGCTGGGGACAGGGGGCCTGAAAAACTGTTTTTT.

The chain carries TRBV27 and TRBJ2-4; D is perhaps TRBD1 (5 bases). Trimming shortened V by 6 bases and J by 3 bases, and 9 bases separated the two germline ends. The CDR3 is 13 amino acids. Germline loops: CDR1 MNHEY, CDR2 SMNVEV (reference sequence). The DNA for the CDR3 is TGTGCCAGCAGGGACATCGTCAAAAACATTCAGTACTTC. It translates to CASRDIVKNIQYF.

The CDR3 bases are TGTGCCAGCAGCTCCCGGGGCCAGGGGGGAGGGGAGCTGTTTTTT. This translates into CASSSRGQGGGELFF. This sequence joins TRBV27 and TRBJ2-2; D might be TRBD1 (7 bases). This CDR3 comprises 15 residues. Trimming pared 6 bases from V and 8 bases from J, leaving 19 bases between. Germline CDR1 MNHEY, CDR2 SMNVEV (reference sequence).

The gene calls are TRBV19 and TRBJ2-2; TRBD1 might be the D (7 bases). From germline, CDR1 is LNHDA and CDR2 SQIVND (reference sequence). The CDR3 sequence is 16 residues long. V lost 6 bases and J lost 7, with 21 bases in between. In DNA, the CDR3 is TGTGCCAGTAGGGCGACAGGGCCGGGAGATGGCGGGGAGCTGTTTTTT. This translates into CASRATGPGDGGELFF.

The chain links TRBV4-1 to TRBJ1-2; tentative D call: TRBD1 (6 bases). This CDR3 is 14 amino acids long. The germline CDR1 and CDR2 sequences are MGHRA and YSYEKL. With 4 bases removed from V and 7 bases from J, the gap between germline ends came to 16 bases. DNA for the CDR3: TGCGCCAGCAGCCCTAACACAGGGTCGGGTGGCTACACCTTC. Amino acids: CASSPNTGSGGYTF.

V gene TRBV2 combines with J gene TRBJ2-7, with D possibly being TRBD1 (6 bases). The CDR3 loop spans 12 amino acids. Germline values: CDR1 SNHLY, CDR2 FYNNEI. The ends were cut back, 7 bases at V and 4 bases at J, with 11 bases in the middle. This CDR3 is CASTNRVYEQYF. The CDR3 DNA is TGTGCCAGCACCAACAGGGTGTACGAGCAGTACTTC. The variable domain in full, with the rest retrieved from reference TRBV2 and TRBJ2-7, is EPEVTQTPSHQVTQMGQEVILRCVPISNHLYFYWYRQILGQKVEFLVSFYNNEISEKSEIFDDQFSVERPDGSNFTLKIRSTKLEDSAMYFCASTNRVYEQYFGPGTRLTVT.

The chain is built from TRBV27 and TRBJ1-5; possibly TRBD1 for D (5 bases). Germline assignment: CDR1 MNHEY and CDR2 SMNVEV (reference sequence). Trimming shortened V by 5 bases and J by 4 bases, and 9 bases separated the two germline ends. CDR3 length: 13 residues. DNA for the CDR3: TGTGCCAGCAGTCAGGCAGGGAATCAGCCCCAGCATTTT. Amino acids: CASSQAGNQPQHF.

The rearrangement joins TRBV15 to TRBJ1-2, with a weak D call TRBD1 (5 bases). Germline V lookup: CDR1 LNHNV, CDR2 YYDKDF (reference sequence). The germline V and J ends were trimmed by 3 bases and 0 bases, with 17 bases remaining between them. This CDR3 region has 17 residues. The CDR3 here is CATSSRDRPLANYGYTF. In DNA, the CDR3 is TGTGCCACCAGCAGCAGAGACAGACCTTTAGCTAACTATGGCTACACCTTC.

The V gene is TRBV19, the J gene TRBJ1-5, with D tentatively TRBD1 (6 bases). The CDR3 extends over 15 amino acids. The germline V and J ends were trimmed by 4 bases and 5 bases, with 15 bases remaining between them. Germline V lookup: CDR1 LNHDA, CDR2 SQIVND (reference sequence). The CDR3 nucleotides are TGTGCCAGTAGTAACCTACAGGGAAGGGATCAGCCCCAGCATTTT. It yields the protein CASSNLQGRDQPQHF.

Only a few counts were recorded for this clone. V is TRBV18 and J is TRBJ1-5; 11 nucleotides align to TRBD1. Germline V gives CDR1 KGHSH, CDR2 LQKENI. This CDR3 spans 14 amino acids. J gave up 5 bases and V 4 bases, and 1 base lay outside the gene matches. The CDR3 DNA reads as TGTGCCAGCTCACGGACAGGGGGCGATCAGCCCCAGCATTTT. Its protein is CASSRTGGDQPQHF.

This clone was recorded once. The chain joins TRBV5-1 to TRBJ1-3, with D tentatively TRBD1 (5 bases). The CDR3 runs 14 residues. Germline V gene sequence: CDR1 SGHRS, CDR2 YFSETQ. Trimming stripped 0 bases from V and 4 bases from J, with 8 bases between. The CDR3 here is CASSLAGMGNTIYF. In DNA form, the CDR3 reads TGCGCCAGCAGCTTGGCAGGGATGGGAAACACCATATATTTT.

The chain joins TRBV10-1 to TRBJ1-3, with D uncertain. The CDR3 spans 14 residues. In germline, CDR1 is WNHNN, CDR2 SYGVQD (reference sequence). Trimming took off 6 bases at V and 0 bases at J, with 9 bases between the two ends. CDR3: CASSEGDSGNTIYF. Here the CDR3 DNA reads TGCGCCAGCAGCGAGGGAGACTCTGGAAACACCATATATTTT.